A single sample is the source of the 27 T cell receptor beta chains below, sequenced in a study of identical twins. MiXCR was run by TCRdb on the 5' RACE reads, yielding one entry per CDR3 protein. The profile shows some 1,700,000 distinct CDR3 sequences, roughly a third of them singletons. The sequencing input was cord blood. All receptors come from a newborn girl in good health.

V gene TRBV7-9 combines with J gene TRBJ2-1; TRBD1 matches 7 bases. Trimming took 4 bases from V and 0 from J; bases not matched to a gene: 6. Germline V CDR1 and CDR2: SEHNR, FQNEAQ (reference sequence). CDR3 length: 16 residues. CDR3 in amino acids: CASSSVRDSSYNEQFF. DNA for the CDR3: TGTGCCAGCAGCTCCGTTCGGGACAGCTCCTACAATGAGCAGTTCTTC.

The rearrangement links TRBV4-1 to TRBJ2-1; D is uncertain. Germline V lookup: CDR1 MGHRA, CDR2 YSYEKL. The CDR3 contains 16 residues. Trimming shortened V by 0 bases and J by 12 bases, and 21 bases separated the two germline ends. CDR3 DNA: TGCGCCAGCAGCCAAGATCCCCGCCGACCACGCCGCGGGCAGTTCTTC. This sequence encodes CASSQDPRRPRRGQFF.

There are a few counts of this clonotype. The junction differs from germline at one of its ends, possibly a read error. The chain couples TRBV20-1 to TRBJ2-3; TRBD2 aligns across 10 bases. This CDR3 has 14 amino acids. Germline V lookup: CDR1 DFQATT, CDR2 SNEGSKA (reference sequence). CDR3 loop: CSTRTSGKGDTQYF. Written as DNA, the CDR3 is TGCAGTACTAGAACTAGCGGGAAGGGGGATACGCAGTATTTT.

In this sample, this clonotype turned up a few times. The rearrangement joins TRBV7-8 to TRBJ2-7; D ambiguous. With the DNA end fitting TRBJ2-5 better, the J assignment may be wrong. CDR1 SGHVS and CDR2 FQNEAQ come from the germline V gene. The CDR3 runs to 15 residues. The CDR3 protein is CASSFYRPGEETQYF. CDR3 bases: TGTGCCAGCAGCTTTTATAGGCCTGGGGAAGAGACCCAGTACTTC.

This clonotype has at least ten counts. This rearrangement joins TRBV3-1 to TRBJ2-7; weak D call: TRBD2 (6 bases). The CDR3 covers 14 residues. V was trimmed by 0 bases and J by 4 bases, leaving 10 bases between them. Germline V gives CDR1 LGHDT, CDR2 YNNKEL (reference sequence). The CDR3 sequence: CASSQDLGRYEQYF. The DNA for the CDR3 is TGTGCCAGCAGCCAAGATCTAGGGAGGTACGAGCAGTACTTC.

At least ten counts were recorded for this clonotype. This chain joins TRBV9 and TRBJ2-1, with a possible D match to TRBD1 (5 bases). This CDR3 is built from 13 residues. Looked up from germline, CDR1 is SGDLS and CDR2 is YYNGEE. Trimming left V 0 bases short and J 6 bases short, with 7 bases between. This CDR3 is CASSVGGFNEQFF. In DNA form, the CDR3 reads TGTGCCAGCAGCGTAGGGGGCTTCAATGAGCAGTTCTTC.

The chain links TRBV6-5 to TRBJ2-1; D gene unclear. Trimming took 4 bases from V and 1 from J, leaving 11 bases between them. This CDR3 has 15 residues. Germline V gene sequence: CDR1 MNHEY, CDR2 SVGAGI. The CDR3 DNA reads TGTGCCAGCAGTTCGGAAGGGTTTTCCTACAATGAGCAGTTCTTC. Translated: CASSSEGFSYNEQFF.

The V and J genes are TRBV6-5 and TRBJ2-2, with D possibly TRBD2 on 5 matching bases. This CDR3 region has 18 residues. Germline lookup yields CDR1 MNHEY and CDR2 SVGAGI. Trimming shortened V by 2 bases and J by 0 bases, and 16 bases separated the two germline ends. DNA for the CDR3: TGTGCCAGCAGTTACCCGAAGGCATTAGCGTCGAACACCGGGGAGCTGTTTTTT. It encodes CASSYPKALASNTGELFF.

J is TRBJ2-5 and V is TRBV9; TRBD2 aligns across 7 bases. This CDR3 spans 15 amino acids. V was pared by 0 bases and J by 5 bases, with 7 bases of the junction left unmatched. The germline V gene has CDR1 SGDLS and CDR2 YYNGEE. The chain's CDR3 is CASSVDRGGRETQYF. DNA for the CDR3: TGTGCCAGCAGCGTAGATCGGGGAGGGCGGGAGACCCAGTACTTC.

This clonotype was observed a few times. This chain connects TRBV28 to TRBJ1-2, with TRBD1 matching 8 bases. V lost 4 bases and J lost 0; bases outside the gene matches: 4. The CDR3 is 15 amino acids. Germline V gives CDR1 MDHEN, CDR2 SYDVKM. CDR3 loop: CASSWTGTPNYGYTF. The CDR3 DNA reads as TGTGCCAGCAGTTGGACAGGGACCCCTAACTATGGCTACACCTTC.

This clonotype was detected only a few times. The V gene is TRBV27, the J gene TRBJ1-5; D is undetermined. V gave up 2 bases and J gave up 1 base, with 12 bases separating them. The CDR3 length is 16 residues. Germline-derived CDR1 and CDR2 are MNHEY and SMNVEV (reference sequence). DNA of the CDR3: TGTGCCAGCAGTTTAGGTCTGGGTGGGAGCAATCAGCCCCAGCATTTT. Encoded protein: CASSLGLGGSNQPQHF.

This clonotype has just a few counts. The genes are TRBV7-9 and TRBJ1-1; D perhaps matches TRBD1 (6 bases). V was pared by 4 bases and J by 0 bases, with 18 bases between. CDR3 length: 17 residues. Germline CDR1 SEHNR, CDR2 FQNEAQ (reference sequence). This CDR3 reads CASSSLRRGGMNTEAFF. The CDR3 nucleotides are TGTGCCAGCAGCTCCCTCCGCCGAGGGGGAATGAACACTGAAGCTTTCTTT.

The V gene is TRBV12-3 or TRBV12-4, the J gene TRBJ1-1, with D perhaps TRBD1 (5 bases). V gave up 1 base and J gave up 5 bases, with 14 bases separating them. This CDR3 is 15 amino acids long. CDR3 sequence reads: CASSLVGPGRTEAFF. CDR3 in DNA: TGTGCCAGCAGTTTAGTAGGTCCAGGGAGGACTGAAGCTTTCTTT.

The J gene is TRBJ2-5, the V gene TRBV6-2 or TRBV6-3; TRBD2 might be the D (5 bases). V was pared by 0 bases and J by 5 bases, with 16 bases between. From germline, CDR1 is MNHEY and CDR2 SVGEGT. The CDR3 totals 16 residues. The CDR3 DNA reads as TGTGCCAGCAGTTACTCCCTTCACGAAGCGGAGGAGACCCAGTACTTC. Its translation: CASSYSLHEAEETQYF.

This clonotype was detected a few times. The chain links TRBV7-8 to TRBJ2-1, with 7 bases matching TRBD2. V shed 0 bases and J 5 bases; nucleotides not matched to a gene: 7. The CDR3 extends over 16 amino acids. Germline V gene lookup returns CDR1 SGHVS and CDR2 FQNEAQ. The CDR3 DNA reads as TGTGCCAGCAGCTTAGCGCAGCGGGGCCTCCACAATGAGCAGTTCTTC. Protein product: CASSLAQRGLHNEQFF.

About this clonotype: A junction end diverges from the germline sequence, so it may reflect a read error. This chain connects TRBV6-4 to TRBJ2-3; 10 nucleotides agree with TRBD2. Germline CDR1 is MRHNA and CDR2 is SNTAGT. The CDR3 has 15 amino acids. In DNA, the CDR3 is TGTGCCGGCAGTGAACAGCCTAGCGGGGGAGATACGCAGTATTTT. Amino acid sequence: CAGSEQPSGGDTQYF.

This clonotype was detected only a few times. The V and J genes are TRBV6-6 and TRBJ2-6; 10 bases match TRBD2. The CDR3 sequence is 15 residues long. Germline V gene sequence: CDR1 MNHNY, CDR2 SVGAGI (reference sequence). With 10 bases clipped from V and 3 bases from J, the junction kept 6 bases outside the gene matches. The CDR3: CATAGGLNGANVLTF. The CDR3 bases are TGTGCCACAGCGGGGGGGCTGAATGGGGCCAACGTCCTGACTTTC.

The rearrangement joins TRBV3-1 to TRBJ2-1, with 9 bases aligning to TRBD2. Losses at the gene ends were 4 bases for V and 7 bases for J; bases not matched to a gene: 11. From germline, CDR1 is LGHDT and CDR2 YNNKEL (reference sequence). The CDR3 is 16 residues long. The CDR3 region has the DNA TGTGCCAGCAGCCCCACCTTAGCGGGAGTTGGGAATGAGCAGTTCTTC. This gives the protein CASSPTLAGVGNEQFF.

Here the CDR3 DNA reads TGTGCCAGCAACTCCCTGTTCGAGTGGACGCAGTATTTT. Translation: CASNSLFEWTQYF. The chain combines TRBV2 with TRBJ2-3; no firm D call. The CDR3 loop spans 13 amino acids. The germline gives CDR1 SNHLY, CDR2 FYNNEI. Trimming removed 7 bases from V and 9 bases from J, with 17 bases in between.

This clonotype was seen ten or more times. The chain is built from TRBV11-2 and TRBJ2-5, with TRBD2 matching 9 bases. This CDR3 has 14 amino acids. Germline lookup yields CDR1 SGHAT and CDR2 FQNNGV. V shed 3 bases, J shed 4 bases, and the junction held 3 bases outside the gene matches. DNA of the CDR3: TGTGCCAGCAGCTTCCCAGCGGGAGGAGAGACCCAGTACTTC. Translation gives CASSFPAGGETQYF.

V gene TRBV24-1 combines with J gene TRBJ1-4; D remains unclear. The CDR3 runs 16 residues. The V and J ends lost 3 bases and 4 bases respectively, with 14 bases between them. CDR1 KGHDR and CDR2 SFDVKD come from the germline V gene. CDR3 in amino acids: CATSDLIVGRNEKLFF. In nucleotides, the CDR3 is TGTGCCACCAGTGATCTCATTGTAGGCCGTAATGAAAAACTGTTTTTT.

This clonotype was counted between two and nine times. The CDR3, as DNA: TGCAGCGTTTGGACAGAGTACAATGAGCAGTACTTC. As protein: CSVWTEYNEQYF. This rearrangement joins TRBV29-1 to TRBJ2-7, with D possibly being TRBD1 (6 bases). Germline CDR1 and CDR2: SQVTM and ANQGSEA. The ends were cut back, 5 bases at V and 7 bases at J, with 15 bases in the middle. The CDR3 contains 12 residues.

This sequence joins TRBV11-2 and TRBJ2-3; TRBD2 might be the D (6 bases). Germline V gene sequence: CDR1 SGHAT, CDR2 FQNNGV. V lost 2 bases and J lost 4, with 16 bases in between. The CDR3 is 16 amino acids. As DNA, the CDR3 is TGTGCCAGCAGCTTACGTGTCCTCTGGGGGGCAGATACGCAGTATTTT. This translates into CASSLRVLWGADTQYF.

This clonotype has a handful of counts. This chain connects TRBV7-2 to TRBJ2-7, with 10 bases lining up with TRBD2. The CDR3 is 18 amino acids. Germline V gives CDR1 SGHTA, CDR2 FQGNSA. V was clipped by 5 bases and J by 1 base; unmatched bases: 14. CDR3 region: CASSPPRRTSGPSYEQYF. CDR3 sequence (DNA): TGTGCCAGCAGCCCACCCCGTCGGACTAGCGGACCGTCCTACGAGCAGTACTTC.

In this sample, this clonotype turned up a few times. The chain employs TRBV15 and TRBJ1-2; D gene unclear. Germline V gene data show CDR1 as LNHNV and CDR2 as YYDKDF (reference sequence). The CDR3 runs to 16 residues. With 0 bases removed from V and 5 bases from J, the gap between germline ends came to 16 bases. The DNA of the CDR3 is TGTGCCACCAGCAGAGATGGCGACTACACCCTATATGGCTACACCTTC. Translating gives CATSRDGDYTLYGYTF.

The gene calls are TRBV20-1 and TRBJ2-1, with D maybe TRBD2 (5 bases). The closer fit of TRBJ2-7 to the DNA end suggests the J call may be wrong. The germline V gene encodes CDR1 DFQATT and CDR2 SNEGSKA (reference sequence). This CDR3 has 13 amino acids. CDR3 sequence: CSASTRIHNEQYF. The CDR3 DNA reads TGCAGTGCTAGTACTAGAATCCACAATGAGCAGTACTTC.

A few counts support this clonotype. The genes are TRBV27 and TRBJ1-6; D is unclear. This CDR3 has 13 amino acids. Germline V gives CDR1 MNHEY, CDR2 SMNVEV (reference sequence). The ends were cut back, 3 bases at V and 10 bases at J, with 10 bases in the middle. CDR3 loop: CASSFAGNSPLHF. As DNA, the CDR3 is TGTGCCAGCAGTTTTGCGGGGAACTCACCCCTCCACTTT.